This T cell receptor (beta chain) came from a study of T-cell reconstitution after alpha-beta-depleted transplantation in children (dated by TCRdb to between 2015 and 2016). Study-wide context: The study quantitatively tracked T-cell immune reconstitution after TCRalphabeta/CD19-depleted allogeneic hematopoietic cell transplantation in children using TCR repertoire profiling. Broad study findings and their caveats: The high TCRbeta diversity at day 60 in some patients was ascribed to recipient T cells and intrathymic progenitors that had survived conditioning. The apparently early recovery of alphabetaT-cell counts about two months after transplant reportedly depended on only several hundred rapidly expanded clones that came from non-depleted graft cells. Over subsequent months, a decline in hyperexpanded clone frequencies was noted, and after one year, T-cell counts and TCRbeta diversity were mostly ascribed to newly produced T cells.

Receptors were amplified or captured by PCR. TCRdb names Illumina HiSeq 2500 as the instrument used. Molecular barcoding was employed in the preparation of TCR libraries, with unique molecular identifiers being used to normalize TCRbeta repertoire quantification. The public reads were reprocessed in TCRdb via fastp at Q25 and MiXCR, keeping in-frame beta chains. Each entry merges the rows of one CDR3 protein and shows their most common DNA and genes. In this sample the table shows about 230,000 distinct CDR3 sequences, roughly a tenth of which occur a single time. Over 25% of the sample is in the top ten clones. Spanning cysteine to phenylalanine, the CDR3 consists of 13 amino acids. Only the CDR3 region is kept as DNA, spanning 39 bases read in frame from base 1. V is cut back by 10 bases and J by 2 bases, with 1 base in the junction unmatched. The germline V gene encodes CDR1 MNHNS and CDR2 SASEGT.

What the treatment or condition label conveys for this sample: allogeneic hematopoietic cell transplantation with graft depleted of TCRalphabeta T cells and CD19 B cells. The transplant recipients were children given TCRalphabeta/CD19-depleted allogeneic hematopoietic cell grafts. This clonotype was seen at least ten times. The clone's antigen remains unknown. Base-call qualities are not available, and no considerably larger clone is one nucleotide away. This TCR was recovered from a child less than two years old with acute myeloid leukemia, due to receive a stem cell transplant. The sample was PBMCs, taken before TCRalphabeta/CD19-depleted stem cell transplant. The rearranged segments are TRBV6-1 and TRBJ2-6; 8 central bases correspond to TRBD1. The sequenced DNA is TGTGCCACCAGGGGGCCTGGGGCCAACGTCCTGACTTTC. Translated, this is CATRGPGANVLTF.